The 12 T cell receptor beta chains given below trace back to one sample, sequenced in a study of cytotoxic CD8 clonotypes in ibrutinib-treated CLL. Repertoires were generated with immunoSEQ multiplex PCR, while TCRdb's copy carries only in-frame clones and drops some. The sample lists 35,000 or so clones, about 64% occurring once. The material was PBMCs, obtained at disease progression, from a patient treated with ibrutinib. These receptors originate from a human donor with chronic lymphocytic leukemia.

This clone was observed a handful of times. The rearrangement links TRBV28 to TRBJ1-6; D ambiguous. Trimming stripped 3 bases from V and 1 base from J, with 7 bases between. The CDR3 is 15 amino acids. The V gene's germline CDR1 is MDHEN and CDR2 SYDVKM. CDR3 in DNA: TGTGCCAGCAGTTTTCGTGGGTCCTATAATTCACCCCTCCACTTT. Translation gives CASSFRGSYNSPLHF.

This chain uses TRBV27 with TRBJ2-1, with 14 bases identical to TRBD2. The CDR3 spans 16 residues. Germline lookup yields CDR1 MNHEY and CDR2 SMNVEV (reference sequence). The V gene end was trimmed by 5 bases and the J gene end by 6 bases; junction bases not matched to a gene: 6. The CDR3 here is CASSLLTSGRVNEQFF. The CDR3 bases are TGTGCCAGCAGTCTGCTGACTAGCGGGAGGGTCAATGAGCAGTTCTTC.

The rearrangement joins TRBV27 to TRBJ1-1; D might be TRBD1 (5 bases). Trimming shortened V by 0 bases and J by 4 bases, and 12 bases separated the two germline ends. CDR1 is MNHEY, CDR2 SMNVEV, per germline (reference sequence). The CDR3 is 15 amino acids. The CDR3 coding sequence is TGTGCCAGCAGTTTATCGGGGCAGGGAATCACTGAAGCTTTCTTT. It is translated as CASSLSGQGITEAFF.

The chain's CDR3 is CASRKGQNTGELFF. For the CDR3, the DNA is TGTGCCAGCCGAAAGGGACAGAACACCGGGGAGCTGTTTTTT. V is TRBV19 and J is TRBJ2-2; D might be TRBD1 (6 bases). Germline V gene data show CDR1 as LNHDA and CDR2 as SQIVND (reference sequence). CDR3 size: 14 residues. Deletions cut 9 bases from V and 1 base from J, with 12 bases between.

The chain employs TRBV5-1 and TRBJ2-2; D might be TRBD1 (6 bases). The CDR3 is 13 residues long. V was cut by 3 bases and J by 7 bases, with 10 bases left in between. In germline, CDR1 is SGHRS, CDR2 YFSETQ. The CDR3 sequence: CASSYRDVGELFF. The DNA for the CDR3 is TGCGCCAGCAGCTACAGGGATGTCGGGGAGCTGTTTTTT.

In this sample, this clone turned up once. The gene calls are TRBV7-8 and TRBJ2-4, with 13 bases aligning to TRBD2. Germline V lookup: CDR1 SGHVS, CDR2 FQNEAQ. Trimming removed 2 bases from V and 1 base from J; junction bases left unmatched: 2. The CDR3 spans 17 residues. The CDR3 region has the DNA TGTGCCAGCAGCTTAACGGGACTAGCGGGGGCCAAAAACATTCAGTACTTC. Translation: CASSLTGLAGAKNIQYF.

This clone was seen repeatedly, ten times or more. The CDR3 loop reads CASSPRGGTGGAYTEAFF. CDR3 in DNA: TGCGCCAGCAGCCCCAGAGGGGGGACAGGGGGTGCCTACACTGAAGCTTTCTTT. The chain employs TRBV4-1 and TRBJ1-1; 11 bases are a match to TRBD1. This CDR3 comprises 18 residues. Losses at the gene ends were 4 bases for V and 3 bases for J; bases not matched to a gene: 13. CDR1 is MGHRA and CDR2 is YSYEKL in the germline V gene.

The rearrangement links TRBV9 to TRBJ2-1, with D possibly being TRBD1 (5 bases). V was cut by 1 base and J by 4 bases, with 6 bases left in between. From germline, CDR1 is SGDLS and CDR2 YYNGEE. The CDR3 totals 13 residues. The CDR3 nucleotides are TGTGCCAGCAGCGTACAGGGATACAATGAGCAGTTCTTC. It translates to CASSVQGYNEQFF.

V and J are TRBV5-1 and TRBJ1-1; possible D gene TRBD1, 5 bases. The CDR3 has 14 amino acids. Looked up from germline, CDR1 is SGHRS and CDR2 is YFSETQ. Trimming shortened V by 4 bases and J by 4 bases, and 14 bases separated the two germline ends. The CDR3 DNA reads TGCGCCAGCAGCGCTCAGGGCGGCGGCACTGAAGCTTTCTTT. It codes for CASSAQGGGTEAFF. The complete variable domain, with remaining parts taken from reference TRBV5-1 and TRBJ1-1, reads KAGVTQTPRYLIKTRGQQVTLSCSPISGHRSVSWYQQTPGQGLQFLFEYFSETQRNKGNFPGRFSGRQFSNSRSEMNVSTLELGDSALYLCASSAQGGGTEAFFGQGTRLTVV.

The CDR3 region is CASSDRAHEQYF. The CDR3 DNA sequence: TGTGCCAGCAGCGACAGGGCACACGAGCAGTACTTC. V and J are TRBV6-5 and TRBJ2-7, with 7 nucleotides matching TRBD1. Unmatched junction bases numbered 4, after V lost 6 bases and J lost 5 bases. Per the germline V gene, CDR1 is MNHEY and CDR2 is SVGAGI. The CDR3 loop spans 12 amino acids.

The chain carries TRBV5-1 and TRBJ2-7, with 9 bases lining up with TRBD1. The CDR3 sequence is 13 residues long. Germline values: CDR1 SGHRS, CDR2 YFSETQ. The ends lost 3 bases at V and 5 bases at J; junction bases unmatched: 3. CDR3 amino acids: CASSWDRVDEQYF. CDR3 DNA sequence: TGCGCCAGCAGCTGGGACAGGGTGGACGAGCAGTACTTC.

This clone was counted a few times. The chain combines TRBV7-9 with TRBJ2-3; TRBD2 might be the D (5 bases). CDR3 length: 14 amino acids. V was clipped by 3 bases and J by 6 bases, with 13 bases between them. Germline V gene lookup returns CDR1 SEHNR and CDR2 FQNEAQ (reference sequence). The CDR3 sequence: CASSLRLASDTQYF. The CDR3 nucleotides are TGTGCCAGCAGCTTGAGGCTAGCTTCGGATACGCAGTATTTT.